The clone carrying this TCR beta chain has a single count. Its antigen is undetermined. The junction differs from germline at one of its ends, possibly a read error. Germline V gives CDR1 MNHEY, CDR2 SMNVEV (reference sequence). The CDR3 has 13 amino acids. The sample belongs to a study of cytomegalovirus exposure and HLA in healthy donors. Across the whole study: The 120 or so validation repertoires were reported in a later analysis to have been generated on the same platform as the 666 first-cohort repertoires.

The data were produced by immunoSEQ multiplex PCR, yet TCRdb's version contains in-frame clones alone and is incomplete. This table holds over 200,000 clones, 85% to 90% found once. Study outcomes and limitations: Cytomegalovirus association was listed for 170 or so TCR beta chains.

The specimen sequenced was PBMCs. The V gene is TRBV27, the J gene TRBJ1-1, with 10 bases lining up with TRBD1. This clonotype was sampled from a woman under 30 in good health and CMV-seronegative. The chain's CDR3 is CASSLSGGQGSIF. CDR3 in DNA: TGTGCCAGCAGTTTATCGGGGGGACAGGGGAGTATATTT.